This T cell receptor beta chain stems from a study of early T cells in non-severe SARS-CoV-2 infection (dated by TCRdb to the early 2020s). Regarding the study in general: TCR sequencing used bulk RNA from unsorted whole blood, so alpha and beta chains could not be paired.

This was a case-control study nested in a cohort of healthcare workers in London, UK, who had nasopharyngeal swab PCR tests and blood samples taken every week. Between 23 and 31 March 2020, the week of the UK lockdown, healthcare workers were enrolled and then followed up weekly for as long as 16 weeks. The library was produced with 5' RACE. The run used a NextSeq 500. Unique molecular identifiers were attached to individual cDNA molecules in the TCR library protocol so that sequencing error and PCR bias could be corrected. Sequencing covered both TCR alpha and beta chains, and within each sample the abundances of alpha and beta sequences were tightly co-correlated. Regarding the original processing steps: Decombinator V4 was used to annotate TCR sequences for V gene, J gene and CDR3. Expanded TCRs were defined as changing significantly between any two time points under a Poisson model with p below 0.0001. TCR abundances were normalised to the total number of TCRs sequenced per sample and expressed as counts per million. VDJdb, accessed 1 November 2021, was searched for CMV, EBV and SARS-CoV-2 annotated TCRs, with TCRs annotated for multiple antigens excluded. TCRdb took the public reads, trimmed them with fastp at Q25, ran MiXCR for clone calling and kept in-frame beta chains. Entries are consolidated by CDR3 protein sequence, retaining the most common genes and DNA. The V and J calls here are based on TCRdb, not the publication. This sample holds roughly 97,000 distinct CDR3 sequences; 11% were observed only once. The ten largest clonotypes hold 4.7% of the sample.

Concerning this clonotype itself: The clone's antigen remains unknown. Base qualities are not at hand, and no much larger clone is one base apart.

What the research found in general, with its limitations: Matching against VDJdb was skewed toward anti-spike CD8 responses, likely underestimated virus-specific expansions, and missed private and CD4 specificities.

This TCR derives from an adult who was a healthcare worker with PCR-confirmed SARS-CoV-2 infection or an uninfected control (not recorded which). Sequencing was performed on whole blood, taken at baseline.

The DNA is as follows: TGTGCCAGCAGTACCACAGGTGCAGCCTACGAGCAGTACTTC. This sequence encodes CASSTTGAAYEQYF. Rearrangement joined TRBV27 to TRBJ2-7; 5 matching bases give a weak D call of TRBD1. CDR1 and CDR2, per the germline V gene (reference sequence), are MNHEY and SMNVEV. The V end loses 5 bases and the J end loses 2 bases, and a stretch of 13 bases separates them. Including cysteine and phenylalanine, the CDR3 has 14 amino acids. The CDR3 DNA has 42 bases and is translated from base 1.